A selection of T cell receptor beta chains follows, all from one sample in a study of blood T cell repertoires in COVID-19. The table came from immunoSEQ multiplex PCR; TCRdb's copy has only in-frame clones and leaves some out. The table has 150,000 to 200,000 clones, 65% to 85% seen once; the top ten hold around 10%. The specimen was peripheral blood. All receptors derive from a woman older than 75 with active or convalescent COVID-19. CDR3s include the opening cysteine and the closing phenylalanine or tryptophan. A D gene is named only where the DNA matches it firmly. Only part of the rows carry a size: once, few, many, or a class if the clone is expanded.

>TRBJ1-3|TRBV7-9|.|.
TGTGCCAGCAGCCCGTCCCCGGACACCATATATTTT
CASSPSPDTIYF
>TRBJ1-2|TRBV27|.|once
TGTGCCAGCAGTTTATCCCCGGGTAACTATGGCTACACCTTC
CASSLSPGNYGYTF
>TRBJ1-2|TRBV2|.|.
TGTGCCAGCAGTGAGGCCGGGTATGGCTACACCTTC
CASSEAGYGYTF
>TRBJ1-4|TRBV19|.|.
TGTGCCAGTAGTATCACAGAAGATGAAAAACTGTTTTTT
CASSITEDEKLFF
>TRBJ1-6|TRBV28|TRBD1|few
TGTGCCAGCAGTGCAGGGGGCTATAATTCACCCCTCCACTTT
CASSAGGYNSPLHF
>TRBJ1-1|TRBV10-3|.|.
TGTGCCATCAGCCCGGACAGAAACACTGAAGCTTTCTTT
CAISPDRNTEAFF
>TRBJ2-7|TRBV27|TRBD1|once
TGTGCCAGCAGTAGGGAGCGACAGGGACCCTACGAGCAGTACTTC
CASSRERQGPYEQYF
>TRBJ2-7|TRBV5-1|.|.
TGCGCCAGCAGCCACGAACGGGGTTTAAGCGAGCAGTACTTC
CASSHERGLSEQYF
>TRBJ1-1|TRBV9|TRBD1|.
TGTGCCAGCAGCGTCTCGGGACAGGGGATGAACACTGAAGCTTTCTTT
CASSVSGQGMNTEAFF
>TRBJ2-1|TRBV4-1|TRBD2|.
TGCGCCAGCAGCCTCGCACTAGCGGGGCGCTCCTACAATGAGCAGTTCTTC
CASSLALAGRSYNEQFF
>TRBJ1-1|TRBV5-1|.|once
TGCGCCAGCAGAGGGACGGGAGCTTTGAACACTGAAGCTTTCTTT
CASRGTGALNTEAFF
>TRBJ2-7|TRBV7-2|TRBD2|.
TGTGCCAGCAGCAGAACTTGGGGGGGACTACACGAGCAGTACTTC
CASSRTWGGLHEQYF
>TRBJ1-5|TRBV9|.|.
TGTGCCAGCAGCGTAGCTGGACAGCGTGATAGCAATCAGCCCCAGCATTTT
CASSVAGQRDSNQPQHF
>TRBJ2-3|TRBV7-2|TRBD2|.
TGTGCCAGCAGCCTTGAGCGGGGGGGGAGCACAGATACGCAGTATTTT
CASSLERGGSTDTQYF
>TRBJ2-7|TRBV30|.|.
TGTGCCTGGAGTGTAAACAGGGCTGACGAGCAGTACTTC
CAWSVNRADEQYF
>TRBJ2-1|TRBV5-4|.|.
TGTGCCAGCAGCACTGACACGAGCTCCTACAATGAGCAGTTCTTC
CASSTDTSSYNEQFF
>TRBJ2-6|TRBV6-6|TRBD1|once
TGTGCCAGCAGTCCCATAAGGACAGGTAGCCCTGGGGCCAACGTCCTGACTTTC
CASSPIRTGSPGANVLTF
>TRBJ1-5|TRBV12-3/TRBV12-4|.|once
TGTGCCAGCAGTTTGAGGGAAAATCAGCCCCAGCATTTT
CASSLRENQPQHF
>TRBJ1-5|TRBV30|.|.
TGTGCCTGGAGTCCGAGGACAGTCAATCAGCCCCAGCATTTT
CAWSPRTVNQPQHF
>TRBJ1-5|TRBV9|TRBD1|.
TGTGCCAGCAGCGTAGTGCCAGGGGGTCAGCCCCAGCATTTT
CASSVVPGGQPQHF
>TRBJ2-4|TRBV5-1|TRBD1|.
TGCGCCAGCAGCCATGGACAGGACCAAAGAGCCAAAAACATTCAGTACTTC
CASSHGQDQRAKNIQYF
>TRBJ2-3|TRBV2|.|.
TGTGCCAGCAGTGAAGACGGGGGAAGGACAGATACGCAGTATTTT
CASSEDGGRTDTQYF